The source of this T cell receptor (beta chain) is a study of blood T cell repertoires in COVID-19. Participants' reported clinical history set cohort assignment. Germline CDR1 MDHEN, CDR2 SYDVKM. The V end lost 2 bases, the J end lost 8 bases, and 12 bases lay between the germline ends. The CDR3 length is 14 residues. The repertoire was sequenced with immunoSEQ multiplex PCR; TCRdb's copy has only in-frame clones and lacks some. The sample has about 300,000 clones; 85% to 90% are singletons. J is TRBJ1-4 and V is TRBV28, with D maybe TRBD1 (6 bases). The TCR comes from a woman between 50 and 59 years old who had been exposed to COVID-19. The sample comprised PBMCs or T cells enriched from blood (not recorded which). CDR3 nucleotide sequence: TGTGCCAGCAGTTTAGGGGGGGCGCAGGAAAAACTGTTTTTT. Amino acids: CASSLGGAQEKLFF.